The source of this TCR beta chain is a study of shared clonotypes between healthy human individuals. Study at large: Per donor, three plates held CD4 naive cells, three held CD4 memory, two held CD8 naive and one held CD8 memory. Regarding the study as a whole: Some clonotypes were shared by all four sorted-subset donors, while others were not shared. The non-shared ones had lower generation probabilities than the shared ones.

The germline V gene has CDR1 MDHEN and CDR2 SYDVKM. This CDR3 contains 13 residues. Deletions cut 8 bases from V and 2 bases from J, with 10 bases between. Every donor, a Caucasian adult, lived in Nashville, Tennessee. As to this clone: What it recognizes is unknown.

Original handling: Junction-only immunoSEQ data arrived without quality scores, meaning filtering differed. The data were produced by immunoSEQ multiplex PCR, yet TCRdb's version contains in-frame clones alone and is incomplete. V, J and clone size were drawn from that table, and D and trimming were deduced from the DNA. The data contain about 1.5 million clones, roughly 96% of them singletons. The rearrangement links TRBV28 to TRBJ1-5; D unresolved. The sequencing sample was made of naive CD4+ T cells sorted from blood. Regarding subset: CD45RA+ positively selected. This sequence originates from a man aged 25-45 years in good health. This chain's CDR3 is CASSDVRNQPQHF. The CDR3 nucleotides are TGTGCCAGCTCGGACGTTCGCAATCAGCCCCAGCATTTT. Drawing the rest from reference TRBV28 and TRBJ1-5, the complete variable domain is DVKVTQSSRYLVKRTGEKVFLECVQDMDHENMFWYRQDPGLGLRLIYFSYDVKMKEKGDIPEGYSVSREKKERFSLILESASTNQTSMYLCASSDVRNQPQHFGDGTRLSIL.